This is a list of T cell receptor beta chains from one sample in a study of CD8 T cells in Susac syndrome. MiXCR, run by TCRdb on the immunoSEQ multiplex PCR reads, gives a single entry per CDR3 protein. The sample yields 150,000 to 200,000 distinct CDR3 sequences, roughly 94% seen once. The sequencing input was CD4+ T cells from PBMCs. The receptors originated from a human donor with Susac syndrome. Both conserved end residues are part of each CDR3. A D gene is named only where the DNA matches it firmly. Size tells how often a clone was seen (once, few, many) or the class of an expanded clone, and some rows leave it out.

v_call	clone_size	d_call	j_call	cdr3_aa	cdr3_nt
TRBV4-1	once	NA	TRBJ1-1	CASSQEGSWGTEAFF	TGCGCCAGCAGCCAAGAAGGGTCATGGGGCACTGAAGCTTTCTTT
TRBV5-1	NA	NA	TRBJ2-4	CASSSANSQAKNIQYF	TGCGCCAGCAGCTCAGCAAACTCCCAGGCCAAAAACATTCAGTACTTC
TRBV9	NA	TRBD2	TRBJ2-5	CASSRLAGVQETQYF	TGTGCCAGCAGTCGACTAGCGGGGGTCCAAGAGACCCAGTACTTC
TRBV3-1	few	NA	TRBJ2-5	CASSQGTGTQYF	TGTGCCAGCAGCCAAGGGACCGGGACCCAGTACTTC
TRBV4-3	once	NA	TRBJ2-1	CASSSRISYSYNEQFF	TGCGCCAGCAGCTCCCGCATCAGCTACTCCTACAATGAGCAGTTCTTC
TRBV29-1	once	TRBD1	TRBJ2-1	CSADRRYNEQFF	TGCAGCGCGGACAGGAGATACAATGAGCAGTTCTTC
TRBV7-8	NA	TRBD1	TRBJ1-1	CASRPTGGRTNTEAFF	TGTGCCAGCAGGCCTACAGGGGGCCGGACGAACACTGAAGCTTTCTTT
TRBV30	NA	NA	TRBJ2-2	CAWSPRGRELFF	TGTGCCTGGAGCCCCAGGGGCCGGGAGCTGTTTTTT
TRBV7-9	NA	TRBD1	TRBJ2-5	CASSLSTGVGETQYF	TGTGCCAGCAGCTTATCAACAGGGGTAGGAGAGACCCAGTACTTC
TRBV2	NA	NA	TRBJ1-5	CASGRDNNQPQHF	TGTGCCAGCGGCCGGGACAACAATCAGCCCCAGCATTTT
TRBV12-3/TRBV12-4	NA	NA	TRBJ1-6	CASSPIGSLGNSPLHF	TGTGCCAGCAGTCCCATTGGCAGCCTGGGTAATTCACCCCTCCACTTT
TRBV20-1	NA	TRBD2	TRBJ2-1	CSARETSGGLREQFF	TGCAGTGCTAGGGAGACTAGCGGGGGGCTTCGTGAGCAGTTCTTC
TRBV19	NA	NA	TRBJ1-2	CASSILSRTYGYTF	TGTGCCAGTAGTATTCTGTCCAGGACATATGGCTACACCTTC
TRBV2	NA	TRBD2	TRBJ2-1	CASSGLAAYNEQFF	TGTGCCAGCAGTGGACTAGCGGCTTACAATGAGCAGTTCTTC